Here is one T cell receptor (beta chain) with its context. Documented time point: pretreatment peripheral blood. The data are from a study of PD-L1 blockade in urothelial cancer. The wider study: Blood yielded a median of around 140,000 T cells per sample.

Into every PCR, synthetic TCR analog templates were spiked. This table comes from immunoSEQ multiplex PCR, and its TCRdb copy is limited to in-frame clones, with some not included. This sample yields around 130,000 clones, of which less than 85% are seen a single time; roughly 3.2% belongs to the top ten. Source: PBMCs, taken around atezolizumab (anti-PD-L1) treatment. The sequence derives from a man in his fifties with urothelial cancer.

In DNA form, the CDR3 reads TGTGCCTGGAGTGTCGGATTGGTAGCGGAGACCCAGTACTTC. Its translation: CAWSVGLVAETQYF. The gene calls are TRBV30 and TRBJ2-5; D perhaps matches TRBD2 (5 bases). Between the trimmed V and J ends, which lost 0 bases and 5 bases, there was a span of 13 bases. Germline lookup yields CDR1 GTSNPN and CDR2 SVGIG (reference sequence). The CDR3 is made up of 14 amino acids.